Below, 30 T cell receptor beta chains from the same sample are listed, as sequenced in a study of cytomegalovirus exposure and HLA in healthy donors. It was with 60 Vbeta and 13 Jbeta primers that the PCR ran. Libraries were prepared by immunoSEQ multiplex PCR; TCRdb keeps only in-frame clonotypes and omits some of them. The sample yields 45,000 to 65,000 clones, about two thirds seen once. Sequenced material: PBMCs. The receptors come from a woman aged 50 to 60 in good health and CMV-seropositive.

This clone was seen only a few times. The V call is TRBV27, the J call TRBJ2-1; 10 bases are shared with TRBD2. The CDR3 length is 14 residues. Germline V gene sequence: CDR1 MNHEY, CDR2 SMNVEV (reference sequence). J was trimmed by 8 bases and V by 9 bases; bases with no gene match: 10. The CDR3 DNA reads TGTGCCAGGAAATCCGGAACTAGCGGGGATGAGCAGTTCTTC. Amino acids: CARKSGTSGDEQFF.

This chain uses TRBV18 with TRBJ2-5; TRBD2 matches at 7 bases. This CDR3 is 14 amino acids long. Trimming cost V 8 bases and J 3 bases; bases outside gene matches: 9. Germline V gives CDR1 KGHSH, CDR2 LQKENI. CDR3 in DNA: TGTGCCAGCAGTCCATACGGGACTAAAGAGACCCAGTACTTC. Amino acids: CASSPYGTKETQYF.

The chain combines TRBV28 with TRBJ1-1; possible D gene TRBD1, 5 bases. Trimming stripped 5 bases from V and 4 bases from J, with 14 bases between. This CDR3 is 14 amino acids long. Per germline, CDR1 MDHEN and CDR2 SYDVKM. CDR3 bases: TGTGCCAGCAGTCCCCCGGGGGAGAGCACTGAAGCTTTCTTT. As protein: CASSPPGESTEAFF.

This clone was seen only a few times. The CDR3: CASSQDKQVREQYF. The CDR3 DNA reads as TGTGCCAGCAGCCAAGACAAACAGGTTCGCGAGCAGTACTTC. The chain joins TRBV4-2 to TRBJ2-7; a possible D gene is TRBD1 (5 bases). In germline, CDR1 is LGHNA, CDR2 YNFKEQ. V was shortened by 0 bases and J by 6 bases, with 12 bases between the two germline ends. The CDR3 covers 14 residues.

The chain is built from TRBV4-1 and TRBJ1-5; TRBD1 aligns across 10 bases. V was clipped by 4 bases and J by 2 bases; unmatched bases: 11. Germline lookup yields CDR1 MGHRA and CDR2 YSYEKL. The CDR3 is made up of 18 amino acids. The CDR3 DNA sequence: TGCGCCAGCAGCCCTCGGACAGGGGGGTTTAATGGCAATCAGCCCCAGCATTTT. Translated, it gives CASSPRTGGFNGNQPQHF.

This sequence joins TRBV7-2 and TRBJ1-2; TRBD1 matches 7 bases. Trimming removed 5 bases from V and 7 bases from J; junction bases left unmatched: 7. Germline V gives CDR1 SGHTA, CDR2 FQGNSA. This CDR3 spans 13 amino acids. The CDR3 DNA follows: TGTGCCAGCAGCCCACAGGGGTTTGGTGGCTACACCTTC. It is translated as CASSPQGFGGYTF.

This chain joins TRBV9 and TRBJ2-3, with 14 bases aligning to TRBD2. Losses at the gene ends were 4 bases for V and 4 bases for J; bases not matched to a gene: 11. The germline CDR1 and CDR2 sequences are SGDLS and YYNGEE. There are 18 residues in the CDR3. CDR3 amino acids: CASSLGTSGRRISDTQYF. The DNA of the CDR3 is TGTGCCAGCAGCCTCGGGACTAGCGGGAGAAGGATCTCAGATACGCAGTATTTT.

This clone came up once. This rearrangement joins TRBV19 to TRBJ1-4; D uncertain. V was shortened by 8 bases and J by 5 bases, with 9 bases between the two germline ends. The CDR3 is made up of 12 amino acids. Germline V lookup: CDR1 LNHDA, CDR2 SQIVND (reference sequence). The CDR3 DNA reads TGTGCCAGTTCGAGGAAAAATGAAAAACTGTTTTTT. Its protein product is CASSRKNEKLFF.

The chain is built from TRBV30 and TRBJ1-1; D gene unclear. Germline V lookup: CDR1 GTSNPN, CDR2 SVGIG (reference sequence). V lost 2 bases and J lost 3, with 7 bases in between. This CDR3 comprises 12 residues. The CDR3 spells CAWSFSDTEAFF. CDR3 in DNA: TGTGCCTGGAGTTTCAGCGACACTGAAGCTTTCTTT.

In the case of this clone: Likely a read error: the CDR3 ends without its conserved phenylalanine or tryptophan. The V call is TRBV5-1, the J call TRBJ2-3, with TRBD2 matching over 14 bases. The CDR3 runs to 18 residues. Trimming removed 4 bases from V and 4 bases from J; junction bases left unmatched: 11. Germline lookup yields CDR1 SGHRS and CDR2 YFSETQ. CDR3 amino acids: CASSRGGLAGVGADTQYV. CDR3 coding DNA: TGCGCCAGCAGCAGGGGGGGACTAGCGGGAGTTGGCGCAGATACGCAGTATGTT.

V and J are TRBV4-3 and TRBJ1-5, with 7 positions matching TRBD1. The germline V gene has CDR1 LGHNA and CDR2 YSLEER. This CDR3 is built from 18 residues. Unmatched junction bases numbered 16, after V lost 4 bases and J lost 4 bases. CDR3 nucleotide sequence: TGCGCCAGCAGCCGGGACGTGTTCTTGGCAGGGGGTAATCAGCCCCAGCATTTT. Its protein product is CASSRDVFLAGGNQPQHF.

The chain uses TRBV5-6 and TRBJ2-3; 15 positions match TRBD2. CDR1 and CDR2 from the germline V gene are SGHDT and YYEEEE. Trimming at V came to 2 bases and at J to 3 bases, leaving 1 base not matched to a gene. CDR3 length: 16 amino acids. This CDR3 is CASSLGTSGGTDTQYF. The CDR3 coding sequence is TGTGCCAGCAGCTTAGGGACTAGCGGGGGGACAGATACGCAGTATTTT. The variable domain in full, completed from reference TRBV5-6 and TRBJ2-3, reads DAGVTQSPTHLIKTRGQQVTLRCSPKSGHDTVSWYQQALGQGPQFIFQYYEEEERQRGNFPDRFSGHQFPNYSSELNVNALLLGDSALYLCASSLGTSGGTDTQYFGPGTRLTVL.

The rearrangement links TRBV11-2 to TRBJ1-2; D unclear. The germline V gene has CDR1 SGHAT and CDR2 FQNNGV. The CDR3 spans 16 residues. The V and J ends lost 5 bases and 4 bases respectively, with 20 bases between them. The CDR3 protein is CASSLVVGEPRYGYTF. CDR3 DNA sequence: TGTGCCAGCAGCCTTGTAGTCGGAGAGCCTCGCTATGGCTACACCTTC.

The chain employs TRBV28 and TRBJ1-2; D gene ambiguous. The CDR3 length is 14 residues. The V end was cut by 5 bases, the J end by 2 bases, with 12 bases between. The germline V gene has CDR1 MDHEN and CDR2 SYDVKM. The CDR3: CASSRVRGNYGYTF. CDR3 bases: TGTGCCAGCAGTCGAGTTCGGGGAAACTATGGCTACACCTTC.

The rearrangement uses TRBV19 and TRBJ1-1; 7 bases align to TRBD1. This CDR3 contains 15 residues. V lost 3 bases and J lost 1; bases outside the gene matches: 5. CDR1 and CDR2 from the germline V gene are LNHDA and SQIVND (reference sequence). In nucleotides, the CDR3 is TGTGCCAGTAGTATCGGGGACAGTTCGAACACTGAAGCTTTCTTT. This encodes CASSIGDSSNTEAFF.

There are a few counts of this clone. This chain connects TRBV11-2 to TRBJ2-7; maybe TRBD1 (6 bases). Trimming took 4 bases from V and 0 from J, leaving 19 bases between them. CDR1 and CDR2 from the germline V gene are SGHAT and FQNNGV. The CDR3 is 17 amino acids. As DNA, the CDR3 is TGTGCCAGCAGCTCATTATTACAGGGTAGTGGCTCCTACGAGCAGTACTTC. This encodes CASSSLLQGSGSYEQYF. The full variable domain, in which reference TRBV11-2 and TRBJ2-7 provide the parts outside the CDR3, is EAGVAQSPRYKIIEKRQSVAFWCNPISGHATLYWYQQILGQGPKLLIQFQNNGVVDDSQLPKDRFSAERLKGVDSTLKIQPAKLEDSAVYLCASSSLLQGSGSYEQYFGPGTRLTVT.

There are a few counts of this clone. This chain links TRBV4-3 with TRBJ1-3; D call uncertain. The CDR3 totals 15 residues. The V end was cut by 0 bases, the J end by 0 bases, with 6 bases between. Germline V lookup: CDR1 LGHNA, CDR2 YSLEER. The CDR3 region is CASSQESHSGNTIYF. The CDR3 DNA follows: TGCGCCAGCAGCCAAGAATCCCACTCTGGAAACACCATATATTTT.

This clone was picked up one time. The chain joins TRBV16 to TRBJ1-5; 9 bases match TRBD1. This CDR3 is 14 amino acids long. The J segment lost 7 bases and the V segment lost 2 bases, leaving 3 bases of the junction unmatched. The germline V gene encodes CDR1 KGHSY and CDR2 FQNENV. The CDR3 here is CASSQLGQGQPQHF. In DNA form, the CDR3 reads TGTGCCAGCAGCCAACTGGGACAGGGCCAGCCCCAGCATTTT.

The chain couples TRBV18 to TRBJ2-7; maybe TRBD1 (5 bases). The CDR3 runs to 13 residues. Germline values: CDR1 KGHSH, CDR2 LQKENI. The V and J ends lost 2 bases and 6 bases respectively, with 11 bases between them. CDR3 coding DNA: TGTGCCAGCTCACCATTCAGGGAAGGCGAGCAGTACTTC. Amino acid sequence: CASSPFREGEQYF.

This clone was observed a single time. The chain uses TRBV5-1 and TRBJ2-3; D is possibly TRBD1 (6 bases). The V end lost 0 bases, the J end lost 5 bases, and 16 bases lay between the germline ends. Germline CDR1 is SGHRS and CDR2 is YFSETQ. CDR3 size: 16 residues. CDR3: CASSLGTGPLGDTQYF. The CDR3 nucleotides are TGCGCCAGCAGCTTGGGAACAGGGCCTCTAGGAGATACGCAGTATTTT.

This chain uses TRBV7-9 with TRBJ2-5, with 14 positions matching TRBD2. This CDR3 region has 16 residues. Germline V CDR1 and CDR2: SEHNR, FQNEAQ (reference sequence). V gave up 5 bases and J gave up 5 bases; unmatched junction bases: 7. This CDR3 reads CASSPGTSGSGETQYF. The DNA of the CDR3 is TGTGCCAGCAGCCCCGGGACTAGCGGGAGTGGGGAGACCCAGTACTTC.

CDR3 sequence (DNA): TGTGCCAGCAGCTTGGCAGGGCGGGATTCCTACAATGAGCAGTTCTTC. Its translation: CASSLAGRDSYNEQFF. This chain uses TRBV5-6 with TRBJ2-1, with D perhaps matching TRBD2 (6 bases). The length of the CDR3 is 16 residues. Trimming cost V 0 bases and J 1 base, with 11 bases left between them. Germline loops: CDR1 SGHDT, CDR2 YYEEEE.

The genes are TRBV7-9 and TRBJ2-7; 8 bases align to TRBD2. CDR1 SEHNR and CDR2 FQNEAQ come from the germline V gene (reference sequence). This CDR3 is 16 amino acids long. The V gene end was trimmed by 4 bases and the J gene end by 1 base; junction bases not matched to a gene: 9. The CDR3 DNA follows: TGTGCCAGCAGCTCAGGGCGGGGACTAGGATCCTACGAGCAGTACTTC. Its translation is CASSSGRGLGSYEQYF.

This clone showed up just a few times. The CDR3 DNA follows: TGCGCCAGCAGCTTGGGGACAGGGGGTGTTCAGCCCCAGCATTTT. Its protein product is CASSLGTGGVQPQHF. The genes are TRBV5-1 and TRBJ1-5; 10 positions match TRBD1. The CDR3 runs 15 residues. CDR1 is SGHRS and CDR2 is YFSETQ in the germline V gene. After removal of 0 bases from V and 6 bases from J, the junction contained 3 bases not matched to a gene.

This clone was counted a few times. The J gene is TRBJ2-2, the V gene TRBV6-1; no reliable D call. This CDR3 contains 12 residues. The germline V gene encodes CDR1 MNHNS and CDR2 SASEGT. The V and J ends lost 7 bases and 6 bases respectively, with 9 bases between them. The CDR3, as DNA: TGTGCCAGCATTGCAGGTCCCGGGGAGCTGTTTTTT. It codes for CASIAGPGELFF.

As to this clone: One end of the junction is discordant with germline, which a read error may explain. This sequence joins TRBV7-7 and TRBJ2-7; D may be TRBD1 (5 bases). Germline V gene lookup returns CDR1 SSHAT and CDR2 FNYEAQ (reference sequence). CDR3 size: 13 residues. The CDR3 nucleotides are TGTGCTAGCAGCTTGTCAAGGGGCTACGAGCAGTACTTC. It is translated as CASSLSRGYEQYF.

This clone was seen only once. V is TRBV4-1 and J is TRBJ2-7; the D gene is possibly TRBD1 (6 bases). The germline V gene has CDR1 MGHRA and CDR2 YSYEKL. The germline V and J ends were trimmed by 1 base and 3 bases, with 16 bases remaining between them. There are 16 residues in the CDR3. The DNA of the CDR3 is TGCGCCAGCAGCCAAGGTCAGGGGAAATTTTTCTACGAGCAGTACTTC. It specifies CASSQGQGKFFYEQYF.

The rearrangement links TRBV19 to TRBJ2-1; D is ambiguous. Trimming removed 7 bases at V and 6 bases at J, with 7 bases between. The CDR3 loop spans 11 amino acids. Germline V CDR1 and CDR2: LNHDA, SQIVND (reference sequence). The CDR3: CASKNGNEQFF. DNA for the CDR3: TGTGCCAGTAAGAACGGCAATGAGCAGTTCTTC. Full variable domain (remainder filled in from reference TRBV19 and TRBJ2-1): DGGITQSPKYLFRKEGQNVTLSCEQNLNHDAMYWYRQDPGQGLRLIYYSQIVNDFQKGDIAEGYSVSREKKESFPLTVTSAQKNPTAFYLCASKNGNEQFFGPGTRLTVL.

This clone showed up just a few times. In DNA form, the CDR3 reads TGCGCCAGCAGCCAACCACCCAGCGGGGGGGAAGAGACCCAGTACTTC. This gives the protein CASSQPPSGGEETQYF. The chain has TRBV5-1 and TRBJ2-5, with TRBD2 identical over 10 bases. This CDR3 has 16 residues. Trimming at V came to 4 bases and at J to 3 bases, leaving 9 bases not matched to a gene. Germline V lookup: CDR1 SGHRS, CDR2 YFSETQ.

The chain joins TRBV15 to TRBJ2-1; 7 positions match TRBD1. The CDR3 runs to 14 residues. The trim removed 3 bases at V and 5 bases at J, leaving 4 bases unmatched. Germline CDR1 and CDR2: LNHNV and YYDKDF (reference sequence). DNA of the CDR3: TGTGCCACCAGCAGGGCTACAGGGGACAATGAGCAGTTCTTC. This gives the protein CATSRATGDNEQFF.